Listed here is a single TCR beta chain. The data were obtained in a study of shared clonotypes between healthy human individuals. The CDR3 covers 14 residues. Germline loops: CDR1 SGHDN, CDR2 FVKESK. Unmatched junction bases numbered 2, after V lost 2 bases and J lost 4 bases. Assay used: immunoSEQ multiplex PCR; TCRdb lists only in-frame clones, some missing. The sample gives 950,000 to 1,200,000 clones, approximately 80% of which show up once; approximately 0.9% is in the top ten. Sequencing was done on a sample of memory CD4+ T cells from PBMCs. The subset denotes: CD45RA-negative fraction. The rearrangement joins TRBV14 to TRBJ2-1, with 7 bases identical to TRBD1. The clonotype comes from a man aged 18 to 30 in good health. Some clones in this sample may be carry-over from other donors' samples. CDR3 coding DNA: TGTGCCAGCAGCCAACTCAGGGGGTACAATGAGCAGTTCTTC. This gives the protein CASSQLRGYNEQFF.